This T cell receptor beta chain derives from a study of shared clonotypes between healthy human individuals. Investigators spread the genomic DNA of each subset evenly over several immunoSEQ plates. The assay was immunoSEQ multiplex PCR, and TCRdb's table has in-frame clones only and misses some. The sample includes more than 2,000,000 clones, approximately 94% of them seen just once. For this clone: The antigen is not known.

Points from the study as a whole: The study found approximately 5% of naive CD4 clonotypes shared across four donors. Rarefaction exposed incomplete sorted-subset sequencing despite large depth.

Sequencing input: naive CD4+ T cells sorted from blood. Stated subset: CD45RA+ positively selected. This clonotype was obtained from a man younger than 35 in good health.

The CDR3 reads CASSLSGAGAGYTF. CDR3 DNA sequence: TGCGCCAGCAGCTTGTCTGGGGCTGGCGCTGGCTACACCTTC. The chain carries TRBV5-1 and TRBJ1-2; D might be TRBD1 (5 bases). The CDR3 is made up of 14 amino acids. The germline V gene has CDR1 SGHRS and CDR2 YFSETQ. V dropped 1 base and J dropped 7 bases, with 14 bases sitting between them.